This record covers a single TCR beta chain. Its antigen is still unknown. Repertoires were generated with immunoSEQ multiplex PCR, while TCRdb's copy carries only in-frame clones and drops some. This table holds 200,000 to 300,000 clones, 85% to 95% found once. This sample was included in a study of T cell responses to AZD1222 COVID-19 vaccine. Study context: Second doses at about 4 or about 12 weeks were pooled. Study-wide findings and caveats: Repertoires were obtained only post-peak T cell response.

This CDR3 has 15 residues. Germline-derived CDR1 and CDR2 are LNHDA and SQIVND (reference sequence). Trimming at V came to 7 bases and at J to 2 bases, leaving 10 bases not matched to a gene. This sample comprised peripheral blood, obtained on day 0 of AZD1222 vaccination. The rearrangement links TRBV19 to TRBJ1-1; TRBD1 matches 7 bases. The source is an adult in good health. In nucleotides, the CDR3 is TGTGCCAGTACCACACAGACAGGGACCAACACTGAAGCTTTCTTT. Residues: CASTTQTGTNTEAFF. Drawing the rest from reference TRBV19 and TRBJ1-1, the complete variable domain is DGGITQSPKYLFRKEGQNVTLSCEQNLNHDAMYWYRQDPGQGLRLIYYSQIVNDFQKGDIAEGYSVSREKKESFPLTVTSAQKNPTAFYLCASTTQTGTNTEAFFGQGTRLTVV.